This paragraph reports one T cell receptor beta chain. Its ends do not fully match the called genes, so a read error is possible. The data derive from a study of tumor and adjacent non-tumor tissue in lung cancer. Germline V gives CDR1 MNHEY, CDR2 SVGEGT. CDR3 length: 13 amino acids. This sample's RNA came from whole unsorted tissue. A modified ARM-PCR protocol with three rounds of nested PCR amplified TCRbeta. MiXCR, run by TCRdb on the multiplex PCR reads, gives a single entry per CDR3 protein. The sample holds 200,000 or so distinct CDR3 sequences, around 70% seen once. The TCR was taken from a man aged 55-75 years with non-small cell lung cancer. The sample comprised lung tumor tissue. The chain combines TRBV6-2 or TRBV6-3 with TRBJ2-7; 10 nucleotides line up with TRBD2. The CDR3 sequence: CASSLAGGCEQYF. DNA for the CDR3: TGCGCCAGCAGTTTAGCGGGAGGATGCGAGCAGTACTTC.